This T cell receptor (beta chain) was observed in a study of blood T cells in healthy people across ages. The authors ran a second PCR of about 7 to 12 cycles using a sample-barcoded 5' primer and a J-beta primer mix. TCRdb reanalysed the 5' RACE reads using MiXCR and keeps one entry per CDR3 protein. The table includes approximately 680,000 distinct CDR3 sequences, roughly 32% detected once. Germline V gives CDR1 SSHAT, CDR2 FNYEAQ (reference sequence). This CDR3 comprises 12 residues. In the case of this clonotype: Sequence at one end of the junction differs from germline and may be a read error.

The V call is TRBV7-7, the J call TRBJ1-1; D gene uncertain. What was sequenced was blood. The receptor comes from a woman over 75 in good health. CDR3 coding DNA: TGTGCTAGCAGCTTTGTTCACACTGAAGCTTTCTTT. Its translation: CASSFVHTEAFF.